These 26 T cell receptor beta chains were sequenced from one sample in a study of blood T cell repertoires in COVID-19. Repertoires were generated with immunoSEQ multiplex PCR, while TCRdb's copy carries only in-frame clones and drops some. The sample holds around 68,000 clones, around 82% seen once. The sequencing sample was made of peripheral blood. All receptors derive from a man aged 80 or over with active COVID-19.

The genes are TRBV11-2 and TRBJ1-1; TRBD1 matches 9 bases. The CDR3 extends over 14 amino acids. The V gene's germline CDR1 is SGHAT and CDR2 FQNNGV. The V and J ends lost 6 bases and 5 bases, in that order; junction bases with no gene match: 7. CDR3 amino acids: CASSFDRGDTEAFF. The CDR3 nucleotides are TGTGCCAGCAGTTTCGACAGGGGGGATACTGAAGCTTTCTTT.

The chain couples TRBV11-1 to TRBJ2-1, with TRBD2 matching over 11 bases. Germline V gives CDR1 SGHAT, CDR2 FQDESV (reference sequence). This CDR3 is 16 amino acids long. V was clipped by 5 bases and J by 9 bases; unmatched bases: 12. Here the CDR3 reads CASSLEVTSGSGEQFF. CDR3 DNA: TGTGCCAGCAGCCTAGAGGTTACTAGCGGGAGCGGTGAGCAGTTCTTC.

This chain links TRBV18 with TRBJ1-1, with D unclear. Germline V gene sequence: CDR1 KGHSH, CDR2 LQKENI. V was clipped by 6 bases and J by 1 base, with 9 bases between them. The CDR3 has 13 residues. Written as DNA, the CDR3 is TGTGCCAGCTCGCAGGCCCAGAACACTGAAGCTTTCTTT. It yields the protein CASSQAQNTEAFF.

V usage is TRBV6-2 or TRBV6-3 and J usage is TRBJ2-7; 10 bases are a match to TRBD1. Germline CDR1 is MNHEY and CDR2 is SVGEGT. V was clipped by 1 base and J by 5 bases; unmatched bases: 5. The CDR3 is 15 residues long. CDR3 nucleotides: TGTGCCAGCAGTTACTACGGGACAGGGGCCCACGAGCAGTACTTC. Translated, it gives CASSYYGTGAHEQYF.

The CDR3 region has the DNA TGTGCCAGTAGTACCTATTCAGGGGGCCTCTACGAGCAGTACTTC. Translated: CASSTYSGGLYEQYF. The V and J genes are TRBV19 and TRBJ2-7; 8 nucleotides agree with TRBD1. Germline values: CDR1 LNHDA, CDR2 SQIVND (reference sequence). This CDR3 is 15 amino acids long. Germline trimming cut 4 bases from V and 3 bases from J; bases unmatched to any gene: 8.

The CDR3 protein is CASSVEGRTYNEQFF. The CDR3 DNA reads TGTGCCAGCAGCGTGGAAGGGAGGACCTACAATGAGCAGTTCTTC. This chain links TRBV9 with TRBJ2-1, with D possibly TRBD2 on 6 matching bases. This CDR3 has 15 amino acids. CDR1 is SGDLS, CDR2 YYNGEE, per germline. V dropped 2 bases and J dropped 2 bases, with 11 bases sitting between them.

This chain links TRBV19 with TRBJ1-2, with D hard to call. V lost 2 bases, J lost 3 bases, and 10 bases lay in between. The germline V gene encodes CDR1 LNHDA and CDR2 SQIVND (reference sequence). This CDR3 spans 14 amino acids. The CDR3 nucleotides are TGTGCCAGTAGTATATGGACCGGGGACTATGGCTACACCTTC. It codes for CASSIWTGDYGYTF.

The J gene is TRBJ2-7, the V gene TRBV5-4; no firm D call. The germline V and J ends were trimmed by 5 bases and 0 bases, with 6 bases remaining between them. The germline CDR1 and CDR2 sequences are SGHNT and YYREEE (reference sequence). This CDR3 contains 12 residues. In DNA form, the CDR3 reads TGTGCCAGCAGTATTTCCTCCTACGAGCAGTACTTC. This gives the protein CASSISSYEQYF.

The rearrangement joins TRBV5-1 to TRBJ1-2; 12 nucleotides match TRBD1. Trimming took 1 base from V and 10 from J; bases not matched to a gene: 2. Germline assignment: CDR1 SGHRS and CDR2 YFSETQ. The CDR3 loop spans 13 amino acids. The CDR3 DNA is TGCGCCAGCAGCTTGAGGGGACAGGGGGCCTACACCTTC. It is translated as CASSLRGQGAYTF.

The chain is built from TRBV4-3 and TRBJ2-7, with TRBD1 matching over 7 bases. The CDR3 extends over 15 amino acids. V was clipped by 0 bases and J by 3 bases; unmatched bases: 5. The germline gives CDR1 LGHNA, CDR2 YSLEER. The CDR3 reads CASSQDRDSYYEQYF. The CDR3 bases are TGCGCCAGCAGCCAAGATAGGGACAGTTACTACGAGCAGTACTTC.

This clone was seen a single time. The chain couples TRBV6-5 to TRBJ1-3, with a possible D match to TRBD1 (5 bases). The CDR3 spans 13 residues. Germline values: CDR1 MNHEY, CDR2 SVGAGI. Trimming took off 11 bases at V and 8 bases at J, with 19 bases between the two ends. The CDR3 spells CASGEVLADTIYF. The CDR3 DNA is TGTGCCTCGGGGGAGGTCTTAGCGGACACCATATATTTT.

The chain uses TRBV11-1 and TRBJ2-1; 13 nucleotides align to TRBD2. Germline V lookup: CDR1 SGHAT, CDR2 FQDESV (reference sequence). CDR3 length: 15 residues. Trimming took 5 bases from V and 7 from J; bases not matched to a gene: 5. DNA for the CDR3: TGTGCCAGCAGCCCCGGACTAGCGGGAGTGAATGAGCAGTTCTTC. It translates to CASSPGLAGVNEQFF.

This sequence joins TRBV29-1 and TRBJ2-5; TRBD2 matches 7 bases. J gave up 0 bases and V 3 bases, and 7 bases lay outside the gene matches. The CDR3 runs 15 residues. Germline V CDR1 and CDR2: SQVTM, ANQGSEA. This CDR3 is CSVDRTRGYQETQYF. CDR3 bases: TGCAGCGTTGACCGGACTAGGGGATACCAAGAGACCCAGTACTTC.

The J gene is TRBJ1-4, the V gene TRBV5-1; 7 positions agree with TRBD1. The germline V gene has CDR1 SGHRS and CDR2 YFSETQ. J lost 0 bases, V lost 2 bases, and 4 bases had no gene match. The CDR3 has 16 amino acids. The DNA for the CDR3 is TGCGCCAGCAGCTTACGAGGGGGCACAACTAATGAAAAACTGTTTTTT. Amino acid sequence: CASSLRGGTTNEKLFF.

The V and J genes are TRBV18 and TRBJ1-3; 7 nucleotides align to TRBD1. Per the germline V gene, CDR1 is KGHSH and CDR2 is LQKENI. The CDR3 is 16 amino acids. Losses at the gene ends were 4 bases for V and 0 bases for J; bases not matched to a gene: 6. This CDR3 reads CASSQQGLASGNTIYF. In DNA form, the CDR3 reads TGTGCCAGCTCACAACAGGGGCTGGCCTCTGGAAACACCATATATTTT.

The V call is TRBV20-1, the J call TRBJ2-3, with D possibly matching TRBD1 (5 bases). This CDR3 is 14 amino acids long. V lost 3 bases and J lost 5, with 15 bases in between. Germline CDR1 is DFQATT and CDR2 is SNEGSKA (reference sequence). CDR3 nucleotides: TGCAGTGCTAGTGGGGCAGGGTCTTTAGATACGCAGTATTTT. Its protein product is CSASGAGSLDTQYF.

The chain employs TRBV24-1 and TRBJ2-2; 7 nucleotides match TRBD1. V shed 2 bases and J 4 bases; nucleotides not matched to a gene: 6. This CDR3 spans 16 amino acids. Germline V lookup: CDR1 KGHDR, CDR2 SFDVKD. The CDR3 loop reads CATSDSPWTGTGELFF. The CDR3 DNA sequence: TGTGCCACCAGTGATTCCCCTTGGACAGGCACCGGGGAGCTGTTTTTT.

The CDR3 nucleotides are TGTGCCAGCAGTCCGGATGAAAAACTGTTTTTT. Amino acids: CASSPDEKLFF. The rearrangement uses TRBV6-2 or TRBV6-3 and TRBJ1-4; D call uncertain. Trimming cost V 5 bases and J 6 bases, with 4 bases left between them. In germline, CDR1 is MNHEY, CDR2 SVGEGT. This CDR3 is built from 11 residues.

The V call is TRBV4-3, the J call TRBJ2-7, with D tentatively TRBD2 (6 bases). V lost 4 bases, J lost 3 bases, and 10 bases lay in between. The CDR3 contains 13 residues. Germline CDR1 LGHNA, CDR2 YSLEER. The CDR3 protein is CASSLYGSYEQYF. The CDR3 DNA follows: TGCGCCAGCAGCCTTTACGGGAGCTACGAGCAGTACTTC.

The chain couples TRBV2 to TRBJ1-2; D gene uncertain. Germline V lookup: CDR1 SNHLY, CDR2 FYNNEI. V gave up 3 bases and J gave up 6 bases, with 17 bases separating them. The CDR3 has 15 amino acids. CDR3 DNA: TGTGCCAGCAGTGATAGCGGAAAGAGCTTTGATGGCTACACCTTC. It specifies CASSDSGKSFDGYTF.

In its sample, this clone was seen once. In DNA, the CDR3 is TGTGCCAGCAGCACTCGACAGGGATCCTACGAGCAGTACTTC. It specifies CASSTRQGSYEQYF. The J gene is TRBJ2-7, the V gene TRBV11-1; 7 bases map to TRBD1. V shed 5 bases, J shed 1 base, and the junction held 5 bases outside the gene matches. Germline V gives CDR1 SGHAT, CDR2 FQDESV (reference sequence). This CDR3 spans 14 amino acids.

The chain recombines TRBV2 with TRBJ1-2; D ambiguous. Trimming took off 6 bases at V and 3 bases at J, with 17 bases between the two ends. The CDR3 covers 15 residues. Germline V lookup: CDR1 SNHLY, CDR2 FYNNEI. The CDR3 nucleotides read TGTGCCAGCAGCCCCGGGATGGGTCCGGACTATGGCTACACCTTC. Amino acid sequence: CASSPGMGPDYGYTF.

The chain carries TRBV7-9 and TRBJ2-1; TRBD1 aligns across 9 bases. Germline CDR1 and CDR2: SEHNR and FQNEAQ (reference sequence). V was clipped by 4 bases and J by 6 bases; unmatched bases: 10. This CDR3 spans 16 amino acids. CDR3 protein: CASSSPDRGGGNEQFF. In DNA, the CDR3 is TGTGCCAGCAGCTCCCCGGACAGGGGAGGGGGCAATGAGCAGTTCTTC.

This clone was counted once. CDR3 coding DNA: TGTGCCAGCAGCCAATGCCCCCTTTCCGGGACAGGGGAAACTAGCAATCAGCCCCAGCATTTT. It is translated as CASSQCPLSGTGETSNQPQHF. The J gene is TRBJ1-5, the V gene TRBV3-1 (or the pseudogene TRBV3-2), with 10 positions matching TRBD1. This CDR3 has 21 residues. Losses at the gene ends were 2 bases for V and 0 bases for J; bases not matched to a gene: 16. CDR1 is LGHDT and CDR2 is YNNKEL in the germline V gene (reference sequence).

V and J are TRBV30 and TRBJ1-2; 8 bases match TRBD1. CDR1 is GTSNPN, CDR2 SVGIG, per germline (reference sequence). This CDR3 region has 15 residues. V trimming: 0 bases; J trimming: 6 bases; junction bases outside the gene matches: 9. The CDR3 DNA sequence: TGTGCCTGGAGTGTTCGGTCTTCAGGGGGCCATGGCTACACCTTC. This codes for CAWSVRSSGGHGYTF.

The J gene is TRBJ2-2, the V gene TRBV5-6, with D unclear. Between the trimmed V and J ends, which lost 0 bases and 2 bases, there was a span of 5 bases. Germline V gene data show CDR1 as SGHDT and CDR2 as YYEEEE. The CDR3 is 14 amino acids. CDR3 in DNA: TGTGCCAGCAGCTTGGTTTATAACACCGGGGAGCTGTTTTTT. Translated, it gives CASSLVYNTGELFF.